This T cell receptor beta chain comes out of a study of cytomegalovirus exposure and HLA in healthy donors. Primers: 60 Vbeta forward and 13 Jbeta reverse. Libraries were prepared by immunoSEQ multiplex PCR; TCRdb keeps only in-frame clonotypes and omits some of them. Seen here are over 100,000 clones, 76% observed once, and the top ten hold roughly 5.4%. The TCR sequence derives from a woman aged 18-29 years in good health and CMV-seropositive. Material: PBMCs.

In DNA form, the CDR3 reads TGCAGCGTTGGGACTAAAACAGATACGCAGTATTTT. It encodes CSVGTKTDTQYF. The V gene is TRBV29-1, the J gene TRBJ2-3; D may be TRBD2 (6 bases). Trimming removed 4 bases at V and 3 bases at J, with 8 bases between. From germline, CDR1 is SQVTM and CDR2 ANQGSEA. This CDR3 comprises 12 residues.